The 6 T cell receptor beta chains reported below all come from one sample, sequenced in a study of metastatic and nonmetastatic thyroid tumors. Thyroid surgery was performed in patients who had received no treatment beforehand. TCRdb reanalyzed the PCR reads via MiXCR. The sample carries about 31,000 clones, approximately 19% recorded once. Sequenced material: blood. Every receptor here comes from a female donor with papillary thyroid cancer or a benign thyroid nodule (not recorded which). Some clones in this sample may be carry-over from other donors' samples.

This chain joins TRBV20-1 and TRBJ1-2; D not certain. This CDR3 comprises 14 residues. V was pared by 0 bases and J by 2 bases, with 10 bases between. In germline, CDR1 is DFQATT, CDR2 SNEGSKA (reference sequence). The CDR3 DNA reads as TGCAGTGCTAGAGATAGCATAGCAAACTATGGCTACACCTTC. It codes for CSARDSIANYGYTF.

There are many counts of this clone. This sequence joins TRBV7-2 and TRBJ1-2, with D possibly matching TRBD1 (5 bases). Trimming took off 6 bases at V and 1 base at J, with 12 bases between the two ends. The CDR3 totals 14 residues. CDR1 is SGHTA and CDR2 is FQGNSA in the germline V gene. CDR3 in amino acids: CASREAGFNYGYTF. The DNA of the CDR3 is TGTGCCAGCAGGGAGGCAGGGTTTAACTATGGCTACACCTTC.

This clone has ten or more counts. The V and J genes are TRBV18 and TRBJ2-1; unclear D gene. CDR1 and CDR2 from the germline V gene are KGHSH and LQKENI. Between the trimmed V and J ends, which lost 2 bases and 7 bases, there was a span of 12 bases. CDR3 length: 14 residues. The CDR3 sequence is CASSPADPSNEQFF. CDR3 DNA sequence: TGTGCCAGCTCACCAGCTGACCCTAGTAATGAGCAGTTCTTC.

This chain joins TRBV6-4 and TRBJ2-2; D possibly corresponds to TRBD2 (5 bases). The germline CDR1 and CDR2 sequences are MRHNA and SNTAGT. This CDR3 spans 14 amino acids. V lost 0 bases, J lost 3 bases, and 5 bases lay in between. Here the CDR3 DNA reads TGTGCCAGCAGTGACTCAGCGGACACCGGGGAGCTGTTTTTT. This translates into CASSDSADTGELFF.

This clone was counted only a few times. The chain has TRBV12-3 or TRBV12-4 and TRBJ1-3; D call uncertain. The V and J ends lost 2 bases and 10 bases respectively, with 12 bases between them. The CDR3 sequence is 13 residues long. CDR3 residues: CASSLRREETIYF. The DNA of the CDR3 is TGTGCCAGCAGTTTACGAAGGGAGGAAACCATATATTTT.

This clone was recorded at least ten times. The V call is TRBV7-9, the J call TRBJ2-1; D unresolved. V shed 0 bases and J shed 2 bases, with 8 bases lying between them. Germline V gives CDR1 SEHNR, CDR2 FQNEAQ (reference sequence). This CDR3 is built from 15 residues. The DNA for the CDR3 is TGTGCCAGCAGCTTAGCGCTTAGGGCCTACAATGAGCAGTTCTTC. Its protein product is CASSLALRAYNEQFF.